This TCR beta chain was sequenced in a study of graft-versus-host responses after intestinal transplantation. About the research overall: Isolated intestinal, liver-intestinal, or multivisceral transplants had been given to the recipients. Among the recipients, all got anti-thymocyte globulin induction and then tacrolimus and steroids for about 3 years.

As for this clone: Its antigen is unknown.

Generated by immunoSEQ multiplex PCR, the TCRdb table keeps only in-frame clones and is missing some. This sample yields about 59,000 clones, of which almost 95% are seen a single time; around 0.4% belongs to the top ten. Germline V gene data show CDR1 as SGHAT and CDR2 as FQNNGV. The CDR3 is made up of 16 amino acids. The genes are TRBV11-2 and TRBJ2-5; maybe TRBD1 (6 bases). The better agreement between TRBJ2-7 and the DNA end casts doubt on the J call. The sample in question was unstimulated CD4+ T cells sorted from spleen or lymph node cells, obtained before transplant. This receptor was obtained from a human donor who was the organ donor for an intestinal transplant. In nucleotides, the CDR3 is TGTGCCAGCAGCTTAAGCAGGGGCCGCATATCCTACGAGCAGTACTTC. As protein: CASSLSRGRISYEQYF.